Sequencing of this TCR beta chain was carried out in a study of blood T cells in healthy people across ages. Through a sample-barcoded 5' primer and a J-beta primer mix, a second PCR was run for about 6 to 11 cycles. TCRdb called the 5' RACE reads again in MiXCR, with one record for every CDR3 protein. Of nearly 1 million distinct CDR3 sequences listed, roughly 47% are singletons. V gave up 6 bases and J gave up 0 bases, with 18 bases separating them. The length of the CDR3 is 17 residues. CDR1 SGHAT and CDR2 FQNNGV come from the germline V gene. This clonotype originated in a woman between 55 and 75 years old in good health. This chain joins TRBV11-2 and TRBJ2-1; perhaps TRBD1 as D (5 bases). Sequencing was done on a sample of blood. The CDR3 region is CASSLGDVGTSYNEQFF. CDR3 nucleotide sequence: TGTGCCAGCAGTCTAGGGGATGTAGGAACCTCCTACAATGAGCAGTTCTTC.